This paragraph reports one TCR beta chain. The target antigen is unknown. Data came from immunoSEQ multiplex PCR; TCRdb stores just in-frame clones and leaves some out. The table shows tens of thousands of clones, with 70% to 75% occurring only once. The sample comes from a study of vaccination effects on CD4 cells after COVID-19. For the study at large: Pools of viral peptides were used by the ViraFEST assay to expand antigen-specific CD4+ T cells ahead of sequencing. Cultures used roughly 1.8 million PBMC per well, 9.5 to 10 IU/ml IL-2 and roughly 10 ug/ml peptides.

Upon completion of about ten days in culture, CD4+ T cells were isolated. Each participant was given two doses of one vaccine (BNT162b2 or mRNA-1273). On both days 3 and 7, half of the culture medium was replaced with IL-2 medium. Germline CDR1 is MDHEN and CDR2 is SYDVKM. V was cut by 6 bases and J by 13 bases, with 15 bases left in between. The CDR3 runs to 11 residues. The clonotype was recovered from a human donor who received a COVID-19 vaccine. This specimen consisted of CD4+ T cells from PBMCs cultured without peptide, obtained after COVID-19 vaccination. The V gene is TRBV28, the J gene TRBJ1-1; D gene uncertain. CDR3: CASSPTFQVFF. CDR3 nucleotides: TGTGCCAGCAGCCCTACCTTCCAGGTTTTCTTT.